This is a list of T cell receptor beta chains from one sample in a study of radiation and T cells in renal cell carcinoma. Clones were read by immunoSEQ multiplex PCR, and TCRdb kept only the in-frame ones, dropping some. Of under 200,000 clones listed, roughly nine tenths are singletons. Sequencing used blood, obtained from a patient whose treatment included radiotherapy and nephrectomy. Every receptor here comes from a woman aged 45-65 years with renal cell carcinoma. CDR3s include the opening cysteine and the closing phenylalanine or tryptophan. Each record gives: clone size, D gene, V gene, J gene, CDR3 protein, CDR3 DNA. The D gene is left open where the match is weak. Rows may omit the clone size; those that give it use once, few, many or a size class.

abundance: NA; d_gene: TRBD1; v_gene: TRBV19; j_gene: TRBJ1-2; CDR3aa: CASSRGQGDNYGYTF; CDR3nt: TGTGCCAGTAGTAGGGGACAGGGGGATAACTATGGCTACACCTTC
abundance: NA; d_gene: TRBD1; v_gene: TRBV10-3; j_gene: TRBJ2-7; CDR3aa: CAISEDDRGSAYEQYF; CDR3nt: TGTGCCATCAGTGAGGACGACAGGGGATCGGCCTACGAGCAGTACTTC
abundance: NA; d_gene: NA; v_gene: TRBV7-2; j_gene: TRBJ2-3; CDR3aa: CASTLWAGLNTDTQYF; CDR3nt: TGTGCCAGCACACTTTGGGCGGGGTTGAATACAGATACGCAGTATTTT
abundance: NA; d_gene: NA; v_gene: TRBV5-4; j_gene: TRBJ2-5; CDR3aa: CASSSPLGGGRETQYF; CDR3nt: TGTGCCAGCAGCAGCCCTTTAGGGGGGGGCCGTGAGACCCAGTACTTC
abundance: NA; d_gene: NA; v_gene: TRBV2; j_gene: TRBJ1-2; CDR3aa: CASSAPLGGYTF; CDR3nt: TGTGCCAGCAGTGCCCCACTCGGTGGCTACACCTTC
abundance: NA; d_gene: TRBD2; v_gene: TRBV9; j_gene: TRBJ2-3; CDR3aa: CASTRGAGGSSTDTQYF; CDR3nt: TGTGCCAGCACCCGTGGGGCGGGGGGATCTAGCACAGATACGCAGTATTTT
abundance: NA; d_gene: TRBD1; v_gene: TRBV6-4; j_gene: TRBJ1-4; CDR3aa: CASSDSGRGRPNEKLFF; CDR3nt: TGTGCCAGCAGTGACTCGGGCAGGGGGCGACCTAATGAAAAACTGTTTTTT
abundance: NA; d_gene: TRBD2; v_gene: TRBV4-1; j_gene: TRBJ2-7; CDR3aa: CASSRDLAGDSYEQYF; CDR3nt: TGCGCCAGCAGCCGAGACCTAGCGGGGGATTCCTACGAGCAGTACTTC
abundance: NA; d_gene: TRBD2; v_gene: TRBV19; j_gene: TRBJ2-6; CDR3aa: CASSQTSGGFWGANVLTF; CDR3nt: TGTGCCAGTAGTCAGACTAGCGGGGGTTTTTGGGGGGCCAACGTCCTGACTTTC
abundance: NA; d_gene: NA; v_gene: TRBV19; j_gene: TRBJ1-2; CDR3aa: CASSTRGGNYGYTF; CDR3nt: TGTGCCAGTAGTACCCGGGGCGGAAACTATGGCTACACCTTC
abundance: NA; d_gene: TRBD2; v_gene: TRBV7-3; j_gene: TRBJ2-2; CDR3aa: CASSLTPAGGLSGELFF; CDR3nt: TGTGCCAGCAGCTTAACCCCTGCGGGGGGGCTTAGCGGGGAGCTGTTTTTT
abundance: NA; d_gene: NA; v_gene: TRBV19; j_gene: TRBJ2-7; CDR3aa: CASSMGAYPSYEQYF; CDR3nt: TGTGCCAGTAGTATGGGGGCGTACCCCTCCTACGAGCAGTACTTC
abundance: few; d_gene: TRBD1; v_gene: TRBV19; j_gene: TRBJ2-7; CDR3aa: CASSLGWTGGEQYF; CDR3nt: TGTGCCAGTAGTCTGGGCTGGACAGGGGGCGAGCAGTACTTC
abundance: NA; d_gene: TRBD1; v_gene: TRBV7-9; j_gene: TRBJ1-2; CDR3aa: CASSLGGGGYGYTF; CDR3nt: TGTGCCAGCAGCTTAGGAGGGGGCGGCTATGGCTACACCTTC
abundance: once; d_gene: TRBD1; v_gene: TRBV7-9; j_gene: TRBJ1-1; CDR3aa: CASSSYITGTGGLEAFF; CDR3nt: TGTGCCAGCAGCAGCTACATCACCGGGACAGGGGGACTTGAAGCTTTCTTT
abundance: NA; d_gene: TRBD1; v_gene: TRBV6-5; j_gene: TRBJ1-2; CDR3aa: CASSFRTGIFYGYTF; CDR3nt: TGTGCCAGCAGTTTCCGGACAGGAATATTCTATGGCTACACCTTC
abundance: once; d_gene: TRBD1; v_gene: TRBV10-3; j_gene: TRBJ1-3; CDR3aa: CATGTADNTIYF; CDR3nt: TGTGCGACAGGGACGGCAGATAACACCATATATTTT
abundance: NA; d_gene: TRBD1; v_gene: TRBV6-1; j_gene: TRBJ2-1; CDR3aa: CASTGTGGYNEQFF; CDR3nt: TGTGCCAGCACCGGGACAGGCGGGTACAATGAGCAGTTCTTC
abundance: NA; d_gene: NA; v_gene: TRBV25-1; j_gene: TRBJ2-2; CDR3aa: CASSRQGGAGELFF; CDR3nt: TGTGCCAGCAGTCGGCAGGGGGGAGCCGGGGAGCTGTTTTTT
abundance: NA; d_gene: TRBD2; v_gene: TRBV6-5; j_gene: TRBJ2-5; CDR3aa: CASSPIGGGLETQYF; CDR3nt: TGTGCCAGCAGTCCCATTGGGGGGGGATTGGAGACCCAGTACTTC
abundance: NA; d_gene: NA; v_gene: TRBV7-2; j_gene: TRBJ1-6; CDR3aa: CASSFSLGVNSPLHF; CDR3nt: TGTGCCAGCAGCTTCTCCCTAGGTGTGAATTCACCCCTCCACTTT
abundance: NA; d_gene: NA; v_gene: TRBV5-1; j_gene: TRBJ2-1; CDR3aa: CASSYQGSSYNEQFF; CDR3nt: TGCGCCAGCAGCTATCAGGGGAGCTCCTACAATGAGCAGTTCTTC
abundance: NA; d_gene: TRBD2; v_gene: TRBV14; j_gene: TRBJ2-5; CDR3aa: CASSLSGGPMVQYF; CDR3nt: TGTGCCAGCAGCCTTAGCGGGGGGCCGATGGTCCAGTACTTC
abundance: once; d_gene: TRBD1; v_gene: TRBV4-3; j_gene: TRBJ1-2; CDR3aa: CASSRGTGMTYGYTF; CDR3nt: TGCGCCAGCAGCCGTGGGACAGGGATGACCTATGGCTACACCTTC
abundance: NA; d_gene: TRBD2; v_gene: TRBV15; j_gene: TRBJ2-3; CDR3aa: CATSRDSAGGSTDTQYF; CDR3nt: TGTGCCACCAGCAGAGATTCGGCGGGGGGGAGCACAGATACGCAGTATTTT
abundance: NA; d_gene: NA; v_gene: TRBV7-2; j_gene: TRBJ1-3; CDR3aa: CASSSQGGVGNTIYF; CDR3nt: TGTGCCAGCAGCTCCCAGGGCGGGGTCGGAAACACCATATATTTT
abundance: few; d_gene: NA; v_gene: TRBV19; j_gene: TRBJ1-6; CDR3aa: CATTQQGRGDNSPLHF; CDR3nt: TGTGCCACCACTCAACAGGGAAGGGGTGATAATTCACCCCTCCACTTT
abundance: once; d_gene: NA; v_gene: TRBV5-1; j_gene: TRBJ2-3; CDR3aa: CASSLATGSTDTQYF; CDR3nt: TGCGCCAGCAGCTTGGCCACGGGGAGCACAGATACGCAGTATTTT
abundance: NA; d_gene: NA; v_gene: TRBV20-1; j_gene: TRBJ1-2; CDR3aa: CSAPVNYGYTF; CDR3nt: TGCAGTGCGCCGGTTAACTATGGCTACACCTTC
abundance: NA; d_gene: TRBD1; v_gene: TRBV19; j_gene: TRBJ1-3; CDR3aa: CASRGTGEGNTIYF; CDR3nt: TGTGCCAGTAGGGGGACAGGGGAAGGAAACACCATATATTTT
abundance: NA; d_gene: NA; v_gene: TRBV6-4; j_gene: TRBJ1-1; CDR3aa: CASSERPNTEAFF; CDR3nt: TGTGCCAGCAGTGAGAGGCCGAACACTGAAGCTTTCTTT
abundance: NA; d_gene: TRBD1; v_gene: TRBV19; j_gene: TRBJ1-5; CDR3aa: CASSGQGAGNQPQHF; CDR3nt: TGTGCCAGTAGTGGACAGGGGGCTGGCAATCAGCCCCAGCATTTT
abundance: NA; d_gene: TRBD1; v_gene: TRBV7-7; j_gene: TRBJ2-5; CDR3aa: CASSPGTGGLVVETQYF; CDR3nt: TGTGCTAGCAGCCCCGGGACAGGGGGCCTGGTAGTGGAGACCCAGTACTTC
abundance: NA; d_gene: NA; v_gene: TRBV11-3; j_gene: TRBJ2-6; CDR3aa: CASSLDWARGANVLTF; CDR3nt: TGTGCCAGCAGCTTAGATTGGGCACGTGGGGCCAACGTCCTGACTTTC
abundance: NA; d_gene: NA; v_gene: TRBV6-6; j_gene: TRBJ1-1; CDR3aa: CASNLQGSTEAFF; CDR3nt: TGTGCCAGCAACCTACAGGGTAGCACTGAAGCTTTCTTT
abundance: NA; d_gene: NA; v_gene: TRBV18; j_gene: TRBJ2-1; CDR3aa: CASSPENEQFF; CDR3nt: TGTGCCAGCTCACCGGAGAATGAGCAGTTCTTC
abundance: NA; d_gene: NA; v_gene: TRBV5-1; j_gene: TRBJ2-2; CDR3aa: CASSTGDLNTGELFF; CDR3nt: TGCGCCAGCAGCACCGGGGACCTGAACACCGGGGAGCTGTTTTTT
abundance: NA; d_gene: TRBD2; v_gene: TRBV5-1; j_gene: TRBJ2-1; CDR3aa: CASSAGTSVYNEQFF; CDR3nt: TGCGCCAGCAGCGCCGGGACTAGCGTGTACAATGAGCAGTTCTTC
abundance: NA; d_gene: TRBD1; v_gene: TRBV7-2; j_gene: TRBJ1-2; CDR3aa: CASSLERDRGYGYTF; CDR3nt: TGTGCCAGCAGCTTAGAGAGGGACAGGGGTTATGGCTACACCTTC
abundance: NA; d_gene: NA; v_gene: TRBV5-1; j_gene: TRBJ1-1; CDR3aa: CASSLQGTEAFF; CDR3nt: TGCGCCAGCAGCTTACAGGGCACTGAAGCTTTCTTT
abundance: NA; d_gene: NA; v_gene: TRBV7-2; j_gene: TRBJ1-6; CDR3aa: CASSPPDGGGNSPLHF; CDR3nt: TGTGCCAGCAGCCCCCCGGATGGGGGAGGTAATTCACCCCTCCACTTT
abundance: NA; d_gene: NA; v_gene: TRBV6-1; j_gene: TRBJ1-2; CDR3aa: CASSEAARAYGYTF; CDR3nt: TGTGCCAGCAGTGAAGCAGCCAGGGCCTATGGCTACACCTTC